These 29 T cell receptor beta chains came from one sample sequenced in a study of cytomegalovirus exposure and HLA in healthy donors. The PCR employed 60 Vbeta primers together with 13 Jbeta primers. Assay: immunoSEQ multiplex PCR; the TCRdb copy retains only in-frame clones and omits some. The sample data list 70,000 to 100,000 clones. The specimen sequenced was PBMCs. The receptors here all came from a girl aged 10 to 17 in good health and CMV-seropositive.

The rearrangement uses TRBV4-3 and TRBJ1-6; tentative D call: TRBD1 (6 bases). CDR1 LGHNA and CDR2 YSLEER come from the germline V gene. V was cut by 1 base and J by 9 bases, with 10 bases left in between. The CDR3 has 14 residues. CDR3: CASSQAGQSSPLHF. CDR3 nucleotide sequence: TGCGCCAGCAGCCAAGCAGGACAGAGTTCACCCCTCCACTTT.

The V gene is TRBV13, the J gene TRBJ2-3, with TRBD2 matching 13 bases. The CDR3 loop spans 17 amino acids. The germline V gene encodes CDR1 PRHDT and CDR2 FYEKMQ (reference sequence). Trimming removed 5 bases from V and 0 bases from J; junction bases left unmatched: 5. The DNA of the CDR3 is TGTGCCAGCAGCCGGCGACTAGCGGGGGGTAGCACAGATACGCAGTATTTT. Its translation is CASSRRLAGGSTDTQYF. The full variable domain, in which reference TRBV13 and TRBJ2-3 provide the parts outside the CDR3, is AAGVIQSPRHLIKEKRETATLKCYPIPRHDTVYWYQQGPGQDPQFLISFYEKMQSDKGSIPDRFSAQQFSDYHSELNMSSLELGDSALYFCASSRRLAGGSTDTQYFGPGTRLTVL.

The DNA for the CDR3 is TGTGCCAGCAGTCCCCACGGGACAGGAAAATACGAGCAGTACTTC. Protein product: CASSPHGTGKYEQYF. The chain couples TRBV6-1 to TRBJ2-7; 8 nucleotides align to TRBD1. CDR1 and CDR2 (germline): MNHNS, SASEGT. The CDR3 has 15 amino acids. J gave up 4 bases and V 5 bases, and 10 bases lay outside the gene matches.

The rearrangement links TRBV13 to TRBJ2-6, with unresolved D. The CDR3 totals 14 residues. Germline loops: CDR1 PRHDT, CDR2 FYEKMQ (reference sequence). Trimming left V 8 bases short and J 0 bases short, with 8 bases between. For the CDR3, the DNA is TGTGCCAGCGTCCGTTACTCTGGGGCCAACGTCCTGACTTTC. Protein sequence: CASVRYSGANVLTF.

This chain uses TRBV6-1 with TRBJ1-4, with a possible D match to TRBD1 (6 bases). The CDR3 is 14 amino acids. Germline V lookup: CDR1 MNHNS, CDR2 SASEGT. Trimming cost V 3 bases and J 7 bases, with 12 bases left between them. CDR3: CASSDWQGREKLFF. The DNA for the CDR3 is TGTGCCAGCAGTGATTGGCAGGGGCGTGAAAAACTGTTTTTT.

Here the CDR3 DNA reads TGTGCCAGCAGTTATACCTACGAGCAGTACTTC. Amino acids: CASSYTYEQYF. The chain is built from TRBV27 and TRBJ2-7; D is undetermined. The CDR3 contains 11 residues. V was pared by 4 bases and J by 2 bases, with 3 bases between. Germline V lookup: CDR1 MNHEY, CDR2 SMNVEV (reference sequence).

The rearrangement uses TRBV2 and TRBJ1-6, with 8 positions matching TRBD1. V was clipped by 7 bases and J by 4 bases; unmatched bases: 12. The CDR3 extends over 17 amino acids. Germline V lookup: CDR1 SNHLY, CDR2 FYNNEI. DNA for the CDR3: TGTGCCAGCACCCAGGACAGGGACCCCCTATATAATTCACCCCTCCACTTT. Translating it yields CASTQDRDPLYNSPLHF. Full variable domain (outside the CDR3, taken from reference TRBV2 and TRBJ1-6): EPEVTQTPSHQVTQMGQEVILRCVPISNHLYFYWYRQILGQKVEFLVSFYNNEISEKSEIFDDQFSVERPDGSNFTLKIRSTKLEDSAMYFCASTQDRDPLYNSPLHFGNGTRLTVT.

The chain uses TRBV19 and TRBJ1-1; the match to TRBD1 covers 7 bases. CDR3 length: 14 amino acids. After removal of 6 bases from V and 1 base from J, the junction contained 5 bases not matched to a gene. Germline lookup yields CDR1 LNHDA and CDR2 SQIVND (reference sequence). The CDR3 reads CASRLGGQNTEAFF. The CDR3 DNA follows: TGTGCCAGTAGATTAGGGGGCCAGAACACTGAAGCTTTCTTT.

The chain employs TRBV7-9 and TRBJ2-5; D remains unclear. Trimming removed 10 bases at V and 5 bases at J, with 8 bases between. The CDR3 loop spans 10 amino acids. The germline V gene encodes CDR1 SEHNR and CDR2 FQNEAQ (reference sequence). The CDR3 sequence: CATKHETQYF. Written as DNA, the CDR3 is TGTGCCACAAAACACGAGACCCAGTACTTC.

V and J are TRBV13 and TRBJ2-7, with TRBD1 identical over 10 bases. V was clipped by 2 bases and J by 6 bases; unmatched bases: 7. The CDR3 is made up of 15 amino acids. CDR1 PRHDT and CDR2 FYEKMQ come from the germline V gene (reference sequence). CDR3 sequence (DNA): TGTGCCAGCAGCTTAAGGGACAGGGGTGGGTTCGAGCAGTACTTC. It codes for CASSLRDRGGFEQYF.

The V and J genes are TRBV29-1 and TRBJ1-3; 8 bases match TRBD1. The CDR3 is 13 amino acids. Germline V gene data show CDR1 as SQVTM and CDR2 as ANQGSEA. The junction had 3 bases not matched to a gene; V was cut back by 4 bases and J by 4 bases. The CDR3 spells CSVVRQGGNTIYF. In DNA, the CDR3 is TGCAGCGTTGTCCGACAGGGGGGAAACACCATATATTTT.

V gene TRBV28 combines with J gene TRBJ2-5; perhaps TRBD2 as D (5 bases). The CDR3 has 15 residues. Germline V lookup: CDR1 MDHEN, CDR2 SYDVKM. Between the trimmed V and J ends, which lost 4 bases and 6 bases, there was a span of 18 bases. This CDR3 reads CASSSLADGVQTQYF. In DNA form, the CDR3 reads TGTGCCAGCAGTTCTCTAGCTGACGGGGTACAGACCCAGTACTTC.

The chain carries TRBV7-9 and TRBJ2-3, with 14 bases aligning to TRBD2. Germline assignment: CDR1 SEHNR and CDR2 FQNEAQ (reference sequence). The trim removed 4 bases at V and 1 base at J, leaving 7 bases unmatched. The CDR3 loop spans 18 amino acids. The CDR3 reads CASSSGTSGGTGTDTQYF. The CDR3, as DNA: TGTGCCAGCAGCTCCGGGACTAGCGGGGGAACCGGCACAGATACGCAGTATTTT.

V gene TRBV13 combines with J gene TRBJ1-1; D not resolved. From germline, CDR1 is PRHDT and CDR2 FYEKMQ (reference sequence). V dropped 5 bases and J dropped 5 bases, with 9 bases sitting between them. The CDR3 covers 12 residues. CDR3 bases: TGTGCCAGCAGCCCCTTTCGGACTGAAGCTTTCTTT. It yields the protein CASSPFRTEAFF.

The genes are TRBV5-1 and TRBJ2-7; weak D call: TRBD1 (5 bases). Looked up from germline, CDR1 is SGHRS and CDR2 is YFSETQ. The ends were cut back, 4 bases at V and 2 bases at J, with 16 bases in the middle. The CDR3 length is 15 residues. The CDR3 bases are TGCGCCAGCAGCCCATCAGGGATTCCTACCTACGAGCAGTACTTC. Translated, it gives CASSPSGIPTYEQYF.

CDR3: CATSRAGTSGGDYEQYF. CDR3 DNA sequence: TGTGCCACCAGCAGAGCCGGGACTAGCGGGGGAGACTACGAGCAGTACTTC. V gene TRBV15 combines with J gene TRBJ2-7, with 14 bases identical to TRBD2. J lost 3 bases, V lost 1 base, and 5 bases had no gene match. The CDR3 length is 17 residues. Germline V lookup: CDR1 LNHNV, CDR2 YYDKDF (reference sequence).

The rearrangement uses TRBV5-1 and TRBJ1-2; perhaps TRBD1 as D (6 bases). The CDR3 has 15 residues. Germline CDR1 is SGHRS and CDR2 is YFSETQ. V lost 4 bases and J 6 bases, leaving 19 bases between the germline ends. CDR3: CASSPLGGLSHGYTF. CDR3 nucleotide sequence: TGCGCCAGCAGCCCTCTGGGGGGGCTGTCCCATGGCTACACCTTC.

V is TRBV9 and J is TRBJ2-5; 8 bases fit TRBD2. V trimming: 6 bases; J trimming: 0 bases; junction bases outside the gene matches: 4. Germline lookup yields CDR1 SGDLS and CDR2 YYNGEE. The CDR3 consists of 14 residues. CDR3 DNA sequence: TGTGCCAGCACCGGGGGGGCGTACCAAGAGACCCAGTACTTC. Amino acids: CASTGGAYQETQYF.

CDR3 loop: CASSLDRVENSPLHF. The CDR3 DNA is TGTGCCAGCAGCTTAGATCGGGTCGAGAATTCACCCCTCCACTTT. This rearrangement joins TRBV11-3 to TRBJ1-6; D uncertain. The CDR3 spans 15 residues. V was shortened by 0 bases and J by 7 bases, with 10 bases between the two germline ends. CDR1 is SGHNT, CDR2 YENEEA, per germline.

This chain connects TRBV19 to TRBJ2-1; 11 positions agree with TRBD2. J gave up 6 bases and V 8 bases, and 6 bases lay outside the gene matches. This CDR3 has 14 residues. Germline lookup yields CDR1 LNHDA and CDR2 SQIVND (reference sequence). CDR3 coding DNA: TGTGCCAGTGGAGGACTAGCGGGCCTCAATGAGCAGTTCTTC. Its translation is CASGGLAGLNEQFF.

This chain connects TRBV5-4 to TRBJ2-5; D is perhaps TRBD2 (6 bases). Germline V gene sequence: CDR1 SGHNT, CDR2 YYREEE (reference sequence). V was shortened by 6 bases and J by 1 base, with 16 bases between the two germline ends. The CDR3 sequence is 15 residues long. CDR3 sequence reads: CASTTHRGIQETQYF. As DNA, the CDR3 is TGTGCCAGCACCACGCACCGGGGGATCCAAGAGACCCAGTACTTC.

The rearrangement uses TRBV18 and TRBJ2-3, with TRBD1 as a possible D gene (5 bases). V dropped 3 bases and J dropped 6 bases, with 13 bases sitting between them. Germline CDR1 is KGHSH and CDR2 is LQKENI. This CDR3 has 14 residues. The CDR3, as DNA: TGTGCCAGCTCACCGTCAGGGTCACGGGATACGCAGTATTTT. This sequence encodes CASSPSGSRDTQYF.

The V call is TRBV4-1, the J call TRBJ2-5; D is possibly TRBD1 (5 bases). The germline V and J ends were trimmed by 1 base and 5 bases, with 17 bases remaining between them. The CDR3 is 16 amino acids. CDR1 and CDR2 (germline): MGHRA, YSYEKL. The CDR3 coding sequence is TGCGCCAGCAGCCAAGGCGCAAAGGGGCGTGGGGAGACCCAGTACTTC. This codes for CASSQGAKGRGETQYF.

V usage is TRBV7-9 and J usage is TRBJ1-2, with 7 bases identical to TRBD1. After removal of 5 bases from V and 7 bases from J, the junction contained 7 bases not matched to a gene. CDR3 length equals 13 residues. The germline V gene has CDR1 SEHNR and CDR2 FQNEAQ (reference sequence). The CDR3 DNA is TGTGCCAGCAGCGCGGGACAGCTCCTTGGCTACACCTTC. Residues: CASSAGQLLGYTF. Using reference TRBV7-9 and TRBJ1-2 for the parts outside the CDR3, the full variable domain is DTGVSQNPRHKITKRGQNVTFRCDPISEHNRLYWYRQTLGQGPEFLTYFQNEAQLEKSRLLSDRFSAERPKGSFSTLEIQRTEQGDSAMYLCASSAGQLLGYTFGSGTRLTVV.

This chain uses TRBV25-1 with TRBJ1-2; 7 bases are shared with TRBD1. The CDR3 sequence is 15 residues long. The germline gives CDR1 MGHDK, CDR2 SYGVNS. The V and J ends lost 2 bases and 7 bases, in that order; junction bases with no gene match: 10. The CDR3 nucleotides are TGTGCCAGCAGTGAACGGACAGGTGGTCCCGCTGGCTACACCTTC. It specifies CASSERTGGPAGYTF.

The chain carries TRBV4-3 and TRBJ2-7, with no clear D. In germline, CDR1 is LGHNA, CDR2 YSLEER. CDR3 size: 15 residues. The germline V and J ends were trimmed by 0 bases and 3 bases, with 12 bases remaining between them. Here the CDR3 reads CASSQEVGPDYEQYF. CDR3 bases: TGCGCCAGCAGCCAAGAGGTGGGCCCCGACTACGAGCAGTACTTC.

This clone is identified as medium-sized (0.01 to 0.1%) from frequency. V and J are TRBV29-1 and TRBJ1-1; 8 positions match TRBD1. CDR1 SQVTM and CDR2 ANQGSEA come from the germline V gene. This CDR3 region has 17 residues. J was trimmed by 4 bases and V by 5 bases; bases with no gene match: 18. The CDR3 sequence is CSVLPYSQGGEGTEAFF. In DNA form, the CDR3 reads TGCAGCGTTCTTCCCTATTCACAGGGGGGCGAGGGCACTGAAGCTTTCTTT. The full variable domain, rest sourced from reference TRBV29-1 and TRBJ1-1, is SAVISQKPSRDICQRGTSLTIQCQVDSQVTMMFWYRQQPGQSLTLIATANQGSEATYESGFVIDKFPISRPNLTFSTLTVSNMSPEDSSIYLCSVLPYSQGGEGTEAFFGQGTRLTVV.

The CDR3, as DNA: TGTGCCAGCAGCGAAGCTAGCGGGGTTAATGAGCAGTTCTTC. It encodes CASSEASGVNEQFF. V gene TRBV9 combines with J gene TRBJ2-1; 9 bases match TRBD2. V lost 3 bases and J lost 7; bases outside the gene matches: 5. Germline V gene sequence: CDR1 SGDLS, CDR2 YYNGEE. The CDR3 spans 14 residues.

The chain is built from TRBV9 and TRBJ1-3; the D is unclear. The CDR3 covers 17 residues. Germline V gives CDR1 SGDLS, CDR2 YYNGEE. V was pared by 1 base and J by 0 bases, with 14 bases between. Here the CDR3 reads CASSVTSTPNSGNTIYF. In DNA form, the CDR3 reads TGTGCCAGCAGCGTAACCTCGACACCCAACTCTGGAAACACCATATATTTT.